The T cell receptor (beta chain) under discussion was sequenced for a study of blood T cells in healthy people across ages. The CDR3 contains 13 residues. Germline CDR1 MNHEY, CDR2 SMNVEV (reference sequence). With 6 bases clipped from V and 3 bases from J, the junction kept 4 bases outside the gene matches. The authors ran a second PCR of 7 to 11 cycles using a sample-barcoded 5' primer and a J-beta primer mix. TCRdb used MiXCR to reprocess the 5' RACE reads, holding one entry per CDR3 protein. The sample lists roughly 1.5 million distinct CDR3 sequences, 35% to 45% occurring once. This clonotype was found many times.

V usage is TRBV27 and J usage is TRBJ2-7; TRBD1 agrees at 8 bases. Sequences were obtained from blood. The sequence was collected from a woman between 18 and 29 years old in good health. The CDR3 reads CASSSGTGYEQYF. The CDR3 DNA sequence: TGTGCCAGCAGCTCCGGGACAGGCTACGAGCAGTACTTC.